The 19 T cell receptor beta chains reported below all come from one sample, sequenced in a study of T cell repertoires in cytomegalovirus infection (dated by TCRdb to about 2019). The treatment or condition label for this specimen denotes: in vitro stimulation with specific CMV peptide epitopes to enrich CMV-specific T cells. Antigens of these TCRs are unknown. The instrument given in TCRdb is Illumina HiSeq 1500. Clones were called with MiXCR by TCRdb after fastp trimmed the public reads at Q25, and only in-frame beta chains were retained. Each CDR3 protein gets just one entry, which takes the most common genes and DNA from the rows behind it. This sample has some 700,000 distinct CDR3 sequences in its table, and around 31% of those were observed once. The ten largest clonotypes hold about 18% of the sample. Sequenced here: cultured PBMCs, sampled from culture after CMV antigen stimulation. The receptors shown here come from a human donor in good health (CMV status not recorded). Some clones in this sample may be carry-over from other donors' samples.

This clonotype was observed a handful of times. The V and J genes are TRBV6-6 and TRBJ1-4, with D tentatively TRBD1 (6 bases). This CDR3 has 18 residues. The germline V gene has CDR1 MNHNY and CDR2 SVGAGI (reference sequence). With 5 bases removed from V and 6 bases from J, the gap between germline ends came to 25 bases. In DNA form, the CDR3 reads TGTGCCAGCAGTCAGGCCCCCAGGGGAGGGGAGTTAGATGAAAAACTGTTTTTT. Its protein product is CASSQAPRGGELDEKLFF.

The chain is built from TRBV7-6 and TRBJ2-3; no definite D call. The CDR3 totals 13 residues. Trimming pared 1 base from V and 3 bases from J, leaving 5 bases between. Germline V lookup: CDR1 SGHVS, CDR2 FNYEAQ. The CDR3 loop reads CASSLVETDTQYF. The DNA of the CDR3 is TGTGCCAGCAGCTTAGTGGAGACAGATACGCAGTATTTT.

This clonotype was seen a handful of times. The rearrangement joins TRBV28 to TRBJ1-5; D not resolved. The CDR3 loop spans 15 amino acids. Germline V lookup: CDR1 MDHEN, CDR2 SYDVKM. The V and J ends lost 5 bases and 4 bases respectively, with 15 bases between them. The CDR3 is CASSNIGRRNQPQHF. In DNA form, the CDR3 reads TGTGCCAGCAGTAACATCGGCCGTAGGAATCAGCCCCAGCATTTT.

V is TRBV4-3 and J is TRBJ1-2; D might be TRBD1 (5 bases). Trimming cost V 1 base and J 7 bases, with 16 bases left between them. Germline CDR1 reads LGHNA; CDR2 reads YSLEER. This CDR3 has 15 amino acids. CDR3 sequence reads: CASSQVPGLPAGYTF. CDR3 sequence (DNA): TGCGCCAGCAGCCAAGTCCCGGGGCTGCCGGCTGGCTACACCTTC.

This clonotype was counted a few times. This chain uses TRBV7-2 with TRBJ2-3; tentative D call: TRBD2 (6 bases). The germline V gene encodes CDR1 SGHTA and CDR2 FQGNSA. The CDR3 is made up of 15 amino acids. V lost 2 bases, J lost 3 bases, and 12 bases lay in between. The CDR3 reads CASSLMGSGTDTQYF. The CDR3 DNA reads as TGTGCCAGCAGCTTAATGGGAAGCGGGACAGATACGCAGTATTTT.

In its sample, this clonotype was seen a few times. J is TRBJ1-6 and V is TRBV7-9, with a tentative D call TRBD1 (6 bases). CDR1 and CDR2 (germline): SEHNR, FQNEAQ (reference sequence). This CDR3 has 15 amino acids. Deletions cut 7 bases from V and 7 bases from J, with 17 bases between. Here the CDR3 reads CASTVAGARNSPLHF. In DNA, the CDR3 is TGTGCCAGCACCGTTGCGGGGGCGAGGAATTCACCCCTCCACTTT.

The genes are TRBV6-5 and TRBJ2-7, with TRBD1 matching over 7 bases. Trimming cost V 5 bases and J 2 bases; bases outside gene matches: 9. This CDR3 has 15 residues. The germline V gene encodes CDR1 MNHEY and CDR2 SVGAGI. The CDR3 nucleotides read TGTGCCAGCAGTCCGGACAGGATTACCCCCTACGAGCAGTACTTC. Amino acid sequence: CASSPDRITPYEQYF.

The chain has TRBV11-2 and TRBJ2-4, with D uncertain. The CDR3 loop spans 15 amino acids. Trimming pared 1 base from V and 8 bases from J, leaving 15 bases between. Germline V gene lookup returns CDR1 SGHAT and CDR2 FQNNGV. In DNA form, the CDR3 reads TGTGCCAGCAGCTTAGTCACCCCGCTCGTGGACATTCAGTACTTC. Its protein product is CASSLVTPLVDIQYF.

Only a few counts were recorded for this clonotype. The V gene is TRBV6-2 or TRBV6-3, the J gene TRBJ2-7, with D possibly matching TRBD1 (5 bases). The germline V gene encodes CDR1 MNHEY and CDR2 SVGEGT. The CDR3 totals 16 residues. Trimming stripped 4 bases from V and 6 bases from J, with 22 bases between. The CDR3 is CASSSVQALTWSEQYF. CDR3 coding DNA: TGTGCCAGCAGTTCCGTACAGGCCCTCACCTGGAGCGAGCAGTACTTC.

V and J are TRBV2 and TRBJ2-2; D unclear. CDR1 is SNHLY, CDR2 FYNNEI, per germline. This CDR3 comprises 14 residues. V was pared by 1 base and J by 3 bases, with 6 bases between. DNA of the CDR3: TGTGCCAGCAGTGAAGAGACCTACACCGGGGAGCTGTTTTTT. This gives the protein CASSEETYTGELFF.

On this clonotype itself: It may be a read error: a sequence one base away is much more abundant. The V and J genes are TRBV7-8 and TRBJ1-2, with 7 bases matching TRBD1. CDR1 and CDR2 (germline): SGHVS, FQNEAQ. V gave up 5 bases and J gave up 3 bases; unmatched junction bases: 3. This CDR3 is 13 amino acids long. CDR3 bases: TGTGCCAGCAGCACAGACAGGGACTATGGCTACACCTTC. Encoded protein: CASSTDRDYGYTF.

This rearrangement joins TRBV11-2 to TRBJ1-1; no clear D. From germline, CDR1 is SGHAT and CDR2 FQNNGV. With 5 bases removed from V and 7 bases from J, the gap between germline ends came to 17 bases. The CDR3 extends over 14 amino acids. This chain's CDR3 is CASSDTRAADEAFF. The CDR3 nucleotides are TGTGCCAGCAGCGATACACGGGCCGCTGATGAAGCTTTCTTT.

In its sample, this clonotype was seen many times. The rearrangement joins TRBV24-1 to TRBJ1-2; no clear D. V lost 5 bases, J lost 0 bases, and 3 bases lay in between. The CDR3 has 12 amino acids. Germline lookup yields CDR1 KGHDR and CDR2 SFDVKD. CDR3 sequence: CATSAANYGYTF. The CDR3 DNA is TGTGCCACCAGTGCAGCTAACTATGGCTACACCTTC.

There are a few counts of this clonotype. The chain combines TRBV7-2 with TRBJ1-5; D is uncertain. This CDR3 spans 11 amino acids. Germline CDR1 is SGHTA and CDR2 is FQGNSA. Trimming cost V 8 bases and J 9 bases, with 11 bases left between them. The CDR3 bases are TGTGCCAGCGGGGAGTCCGGGCCCCAGCATTTT. It translates to CASGESGPQHF.

The chain joins TRBV20-1 to TRBJ2-3, with D perhaps assigned TRBD1 or TRBD2 (7 bases each). The CDR3 sequence is 16 residues long. Trimming took off 1 base at V and 1 base at J, with 15 bases between the two ends. CDR1 is DFQATT and CDR2 is SNEGSKA in the germline V gene (reference sequence). CDR3 sequence reads: CSARAQGGWRTDTQYF. CDR3 nucleotide sequence: TGCAGTGCTAGAGCCCAGGGGGGGTGGCGCACAGATACGCAGTATTTT.

The gene calls are TRBV7-8 and TRBJ2-3, with 7 bases aligning to TRBD2. Germline CDR1 SGHVS, CDR2 FQNEAQ. The V gene end was trimmed by 3 bases and the J gene end by 0 bases; junction bases not matched to a gene: 9. This CDR3 spans 17 amino acids. The CDR3 region has the DNA TGTGCCAGCAGCTTTTCTGTCGGGGGGACGAGCACAGATACGCAGTATTTT. It yields the protein CASSFSVGGTSTDTQYF.

This clonotype came up a few times. CDR3: CATSDSDSNQPQHF. CDR3 coding DNA: TGTGCCACCAGTGATTCCGATAGCAATCAGCCCCAGCATTTT. V gene TRBV24-1 combines with J gene TRBJ1-5; no clear D. CDR1 and CDR2 from the germline V gene are KGHDR and SFDVKD. The CDR3 is 14 amino acids. Trimming removed 2 bases from V and 0 bases from J, with 4 bases in between.

The chain recombines TRBV27 with TRBJ2-7; 7 bases align to TRBD2. V dropped 4 bases and J dropped 3; count of bases not matched to a gene: 12. This CDR3 comprises 16 residues. Germline CDR1 and CDR2: MNHEY and SMNVEV (reference sequence). The CDR3 DNA is TGTGCCAGCAGTTCTTTGGGGGGAGGGGCTTTCTACGAGCAGTACTTC. Its translation is CASSSLGGGAFYEQYF.

The J gene is TRBJ2-1, the V gene TRBV19; perhaps TRBD1 as D (5 bases). CDR3 length: 16 amino acids. The germline V gene has CDR1 LNHDA and CDR2 SQIVND (reference sequence). The V end lost 4 bases, the J end lost 0 bases, and 13 bases lay between the germline ends. CDR3 amino acids: CASSKVTASSYNEQFF. The CDR3 DNA reads TGTGCCAGTAGTAAGGTGACAGCAAGCTCCTACAATGAGCAGTTCTTC.